These T cell receptor beta chains were read from a single sample in a study of T cells in localized non-small cell lung cancer. Sequencing used immunoSEQ multiplex PCR; TCRdb keeps in-frame clones, though not all of them. The sample records 30,000 to 40,000 clones, almost 90% being singletons. The material sequenced was peripheral blood, taken before any cancer treatment. These TCRs come from a man aged 35 to 69 with stage I lung adenocarcinoma. Both conserved end residues are part of each CDR3. The D gene is left open where the match is weak. Clone size is not always given. Where it is, it says once, few, many or a class for expanded clones.

clone_size | j_call | d_call | cdr3_length | v_call | cdr3_nt | cdr3_aa
NA | TRBJ2-7 | NA | 14 | TRBV5-6 | TGTGCCAGCAGCTTGGGGAAAGGCCATTACGAGCAGTACTTC | CASSLGKGHYEQYF
NA | TRBJ1-3 | NA | 17 | TRBV11-2 | TGTGCCAGCAGCTTCGGGAGTTCAGCCTACTCTGGAAACACCATATATTTT | CASSFGSSAYSGNTIYF
NA | TRBJ2-5 | NA | 16 | TRBV4-1 | TGCGCCAGCAGCCAAGAGAAGGCGGGGACAAAAGAGACCCAGTACTTC | CASSQEKAGTKETQYF
NA | TRBJ2-7 | TRBD1 | 12 | TRBV6-5 | TGTGCCAGCCGGGACAGCTCCTACGAGCAGTACTTC | CASRDSSYEQYF
few | TRBJ1-3 | NA | 13 | TRBV5-1 | TGCGCCAGCAGCTTTACCCTTGGAAACACCATATATTTT | CASSFTLGNTIYF
NA | TRBJ1-1 | NA | 14 | TRBV27 | TGTGCCAGCAGAAATAGGGGGTTGGGAACTGAAGCTTTCTTT | CASRNRGLGTEAFF
NA | TRBJ1-5 | TRBD1 | 16 | TRBV7-8 | TGTGCCAGCAGCTATTGGGGACAGGGGGTGAATCAGCCCCAGCATTTT | CASSYWGQGVNQPQHF
NA | TRBJ1-2 | NA | 15 | TRBV5-1 | TGCGCCAGCAGGGCGGGTCCAAGACAGAACTATGGCTACACCTTC | CASRAGPRQNYGYTF
once | TRBJ2-5 | TRBD1 | 17 | TRBV4-1 | TGCGCCAGCAGCCAAGATTCGGGACAGAACTTTCAAGAGACCCAGTACTTC | CASSQDSGQNFQETQYF
NA | TRBJ2-7 | TRBD1 | 16 | TRBV6-6 | TGTGCCAGCAGTAACCCGGGACAGGGGACCTCCTACGAGCAGTACTTC | CASSNPGQGTSYEQYF
NA | TRBJ1-6 | NA | 12 | TRBV5-6 | TGTGCCAGCAGCTTAGGAAATTCACCCCTCCACTTT | CASSLGNSPLHF
NA | TRBJ1-5 | NA | 15 | TRBV7-8 | TGTGCCAGCAGCTTACGAAGGGGGGCAGGTCAGCCCCAGCATTTT | CASSLRRGAGQPQHF
NA | TRBJ2-7 | NA | 11 | TRBV20-1 | TGCAGTGCTTCCCAGGGCCACGAGCAGTACTTC | CSASQGHEQYF
NA | TRBJ1-1 | NA | 15 | TRBV5-6 | TGTGCCAGCAGCTGGGGAGGGGCTTATGACACTGAAGCTTTCTTT | CASSWGGAYDTEAFF
NA | TRBJ2-1 | TRBD1 | 16 | TRBV2 | TGTGCCAGCAGTGGGACAGGACCGAGCTCCTACAATGAGCAGTTCTTC | CASSGTGPSSYNEQFF
NA | TRBJ1-6 | NA | 15 | TRBV5-1 | TGCGCCAGCAGCTTGGTCTCGGCGGGGAATTCACCCCTCCACTTT | CASSLVSAGNSPLHF
NA | TRBJ2-2 | TRBD1 | 15 | TRBV6-4 | TGTGCCAGCAGCGAGACAGGGGGCGAAACCGGGGAGCTGTTTTTT | CASSETGGETGELFF
NA | TRBJ2-2 | TRBD1 | 16 | TRBV5-1 | TGCGCCAGCAGCTTGGGGGACAGGGAGAACACCGGGGAGCTGTTTTTT | CASSLGDRENTGELFF
NA | TRBJ2-7 | TRBD1 | 14 | TRBV19 | TGTGCCAGTAGTATCGGACAGGGCGCCTACGAGCAGTACTTC | CASSIGQGAYEQYF
NA | TRBJ2-3 | NA | 16 | TRBV2 | TGTGCCAGCAGTGAAGGGGGGGACAGAGGAACAGATACGCAGTATTTT | CASSEGGDRGTDTQYF
once | TRBJ2-3 | TRBD2 | 19 | TRBV6-1 | TGTGCCAGCAGTGAACTACTAGCGGGGGGGACAACTAGCACAGATACGCAGTATTTT | CASSELLAGGTTSTDTQYF
NA | TRBJ2-1 | NA | 16 | TRBV4-1 | TGCGCCAGCAGCCAAGTTAACCTGGGGCTAGCCGATGAGCAGTTCTTC | CASSQVNLGLADEQFF
NA | TRBJ1-1 | NA | 10 | TRBV11-1 | TGTGCCAGCAGCCATCCAGAAGCTTTCTTT | CASSHPEAFF
once | TRBJ1-1 | TRBD1 | 16 | TRBV5-5 | TGTGCCAGCAGCTTGCGGCAGGGGGCAGGGAACACTGAAGCTTTCTTT | CASSLRQGAGNTEAFF
NA | TRBJ1-6 | NA | 15 | TRBV19 | TGTGCCAGTAGTATTGGGGGTTCCTATAATTCACCCCTCCACTTT | CASSIGGSYNSPLHF
NA | TRBJ2-3 | TRBD2 | 16 | TRBV10-2 | TGCGCCAGCAGCGTACTAGCGGGGGGGCCGATCGATACGCAGTATTTT | CASSVLAGGPIDTQYF
NA | TRBJ1-1 | NA | 15 | TRBV18 | TGTGCCAGCTCACCACGTGTGACAAAGAACACTGAAGCTTTCTTT | CASSPRVTKNTEAFF
NA | TRBJ2-5 | NA | 15 | TRBV5-1 | TGCGCCAGCAGCTTGATTGGAGCGCAGGGAGAGACCCAGTACTTC | CASSLIGAQGETQYF
few | TRBJ1-5 | TRBD1 | 14 | TRBV27 | TGTGCCAGCAGTCTCACAGGGGGCGGTCAGCCCCAGCATTTT | CASSLTGGGQPQHF
NA | TRBJ2-7 | TRBD2 | 15 | TRBV18 | TGTGCCAGCTCACCACCCAGCGGGGGCTCCTACGAGCAGTACTTC | CASSPPSGGSYEQYF
once | TRBJ2-7 | NA | 14 | TRBV10-1 | TGCGCCAGCAGTGAGTATACGAGGGCCTACGAGCAGTACTTC | CASSEYTRAYEQYF
NA | TRBJ2-2 | TRBD1 | 15 | TRBV2 | TGTGCCAGCAGTGGGACAGGGGTGGTCACCGGGGAGCTGTTTTTT | CASSGTGVVTGELFF
once | TRBJ2-7 | NA | 16 | TRBV6-1 | TGTGCCAGCAGTGAAGCTGAGGGAGGCTCGTACTACGAGCAGTACTTC | CASSEAEGGSYYEQYF
NA | TRBJ2-2 | TRBD1 | 16 | TRBV5-1 | TGCGCCAGCAGCTTGGCTACCCAGGGGGCAGGCGGGGAGCTGTTTTTT | CASSLATQGAGGELFF
NA | TRBJ1-1 | TRBD1 | 15 | TRBV7-8 | TGTGCCAGCAGCCTCCGACAGGGGCGGAACACTGAAGCTTTCTTT | CASSLRQGRNTEAFF
NA | TRBJ2-6 | TRBD1 | 18 | TRBV5-1 | TGCGCCAGCAGCCCACGGACAGGGGATCAAACCGGGGCCAACGTCCTGACTTTC | CASSPRTGDQTGANVLTF
once | TRBJ1-1 | NA | 11 | TRBV6-6 | TGTGCCAGCAGTTTAGCCCGTGAAGCTTTCTTT | CASSLAREAFF
few | TRBJ2-5 | TRBD2 | 15 | TRBV11-2 | TGTGCCAGCAGCTTAGACGGGGGGGCTTTAGAGACCCAGTACTTC | CASSLDGGALETQYF
once | TRBJ2-3 | NA | 14 | TRBV5-8 | TGTGCCAGCAGCTTGGGACAGATCACAGATACGCAGTATTTT | CASSLGQITDTQYF
NA | TRBJ1-1 | NA | 15 | TRBV5-1 | TGCGCCAGCAGCCGGATTACAGGGTTGGGTGCTGAAGCTTTCTTT | CASSRITGLGAEAFF
NA | TRBJ1-1 | NA | 17 | TRBV9 | TGTGCCAGCAGCGTAGCAGACACCACCCGACGGGCCACTGAAGCTTTCTTT | CASSVADTTRRATEAFF